These T cell receptor beta chains were read from a single sample in a study of T cells in Graves' hyperthyroidism and ophthalmopathy. TCRdb reprocessed the multiplex PCR reads with MiXCR, giving one entry per CDR3 protein. The sample records fewer than 650,000 distinct CDR3 sequences, 40% to 55% being singletons. The sequencing input was peripheral blood or thyroid tissue (not recorded which). Every receptor here comes from an adult woman with Graves' disease, either hyperthyroidism or ophthalmopathy (not recorded which). The CDR3 runs from the conserved cysteine through the conserved F or W. A D gene is named only where the DNA matches it firmly. Only some rows state a clone size, as once, few, many or a class for expanded clones.

v_gene: TRBV19
j_gene: TRBJ2-7
abundance: .
d_gene: TRBD1
CDR3aa: CASREGQGVYEQYF
CDR3nt: TGTGCCAGTAGAGAGGGACAGGGGGTCTACGAGCAGTACTTC

v_gene: TRBV29-1
j_gene: TRBJ2-2
abundance: .
d_gene: .
CDR3aa: CSVSYSGELFF
CDR3nt: TGCAGCGTTAGTTATTCCGGGGAGCTGTTTTTT

v_gene: TRBV19
j_gene: TRBJ1-4
abundance: many
d_gene: .
CDR3aa: CASSKAGVNDEKLFF
CDR3nt: TGTGCCAGTAGTAAGGCAGGGGTGAACGATGAAAAACTGTTTTTT

v_gene: TRBV6-5
j_gene: TRBJ1-5
abundance: .
d_gene: .
CDR3aa: CASSLQGIINQPQHF
CDR3nt: TGTGCCAGCAGTTTGCAGGGTATTATCAATCAGCCCCAGCATTTT

v_gene: TRBV24-1
j_gene: TRBJ1-1
abundance: .
d_gene: .
CDR3aa: CATSGKGSLTEAFF
CDR3nt: TGTGCCACCAGTGGAAAGGGTTCACTTACTGAAGCTTTCTTT

v_gene: TRBV19
j_gene: TRBJ1-3
abundance: .
d_gene: .
CDR3aa: CASSHSPARRDVGNTIYF
CDR3nt: TGTGCCAGTAGCCACTCACCTGCTCGCCGGGACGTCGGAAACACCATATATTTT

v_gene: TRBV10-3
j_gene: TRBJ2-7
abundance: few
d_gene: .
CDR3aa: CAIKRGGDRIEQYF
CDR3nt: TGTGCCATAAAGAGGGGGGGCGATAGAATCGAGCAGTACTTC

v_gene: TRBV15
j_gene: TRBJ2-5
abundance: few
d_gene: .
CDR3aa: CATSMEVDPDRPQETQYF
CDR3nt: TGTGCCACCAGCATGGAGGTCGATCCGGACAGACCCCAAGAGACCCAGTACTTC

v_gene: TRBV20-1
j_gene: TRBJ1-4
abundance: .
d_gene: .
CDR3aa: CSAGINEKLFF
CDR3nt: TGCAGTGCTGGGATCAATGAAAAACTGTTTTTT

v_gene: TRBV20-1
j_gene: TRBJ1-5
abundance: many
d_gene: TRBD1
CDR3aa: CSAGQGDQPQHF
CDR3nt: TGCAGTGCTGGACAGGGCGATCAGCCCCAGCATTTT

v_gene: TRBV20-1
j_gene: TRBJ2-7
abundance: .
d_gene: .
CDR3aa: CRVDRAAGEQYF
CDR3nt: TGCAGGGTGGACAGGGCAGCGGGGGAGCAGTACTTC

v_gene: TRBV5-8
j_gene: TRBJ1-5
abundance: .
d_gene: TRBD1
CDR3aa: CASSPIDRDYQPQHF
CDR3nt: TGTGCCAGCAGCCCGATAGACAGGGACTATCAGCCCCAGCATTTT

v_gene: TRBV20-1
j_gene: TRBJ1-5
abundance: .
d_gene: TRBD1
CDR3aa: CSSRDRENQPQHF
CDR3nt: TGCAGTTCCAGGGACAGGGAGAATCAGCCCCAGCATTTT

v_gene: TRBV7-2
j_gene: TRBJ2-5
abundance: .
d_gene: TRBD1
CDR3aa: CASSRGTGGETQYF
CDR3nt: TGTGCCAGCAGCCGAGGGACAGGGGGAGAGACCCAGTACTTC

v_gene: TRBV7-9
j_gene: TRBJ1-1
abundance: .
d_gene: .
CDR3aa: CASSLMEGPNTEAFF
CDR3nt: TGTGCCAGCAGCTTAATGGAGGGACCGAACACTGAAGCTTTCTTT

v_gene: TRBV20-1
j_gene: TRBJ1-6
abundance: few
d_gene: .
CDR3aa: CSAGRGFSPLHF
CDR3nt: TGCAGTGCTGGACGCGGGTTTTCACCCCTCCACTTT

v_gene: TRBV9
j_gene: TRBJ2-6
abundance: .
d_gene: .
CDR3aa: CASSPDRGSAGANVLTF
CDR3nt: TGTGCCAGCAGCCCCGACCGGGGGTCCGCTGGGGCCAACGTCCTGACTTTC

v_gene: TRBV9
j_gene: TRBJ2-7
abundance: many
d_gene: .
CDR3aa: CASSPRDFHYEQYF
CDR3nt: TGTGCCAGCAGCCCCCGGGACTTCCACTACGAGCAGTACTTC

v_gene: TRBV10-3
j_gene: TRBJ2-7
abundance: .
d_gene: TRBD2
CDR3aa: CAISEGSGRWREYF
CDR3nt: TGTGCCATCAGTGAGGGTAGCGGGAGATGGAGGGAGTACTTC

v_gene: TRBV20-1
j_gene: TRBJ1-6
abundance: .
d_gene: .
CDR3aa: CSAKAFRGNSSPLHF
CDR3nt: TGCAGTGCTAAAGCCTTCAGGGGTAATAGTTCACCCCTCCACTTT

v_gene: TRBV5-1
j_gene: TRBJ1-5
abundance: .
d_gene: .
CDR3aa: CASSPLGGALVQPQHF
CDR3nt: TGCGCCAGCAGCCCTCTTGGGGGGGCGTTAGTACAGCCCCAGCATTTT

v_gene: TRBV20-1
j_gene: TRBJ2-7
abundance: .
d_gene: .
CDR3aa: CSARVTVYEQYF
CDR3nt: TGCAGTGCTAGAGTTACGGTCTACGAGCAGTACTTC

v_gene: TRBV7-3
j_gene: TRBJ1-5
abundance: .
d_gene: .
CDR3aa: CASSLRPRGVNQPQHF
CDR3nt: TGTGCCAGCAGCTTAAGGCCCCGGGGGGTCAATCAGCCCCAGCATTTT

v_gene: TRBV7-6
j_gene: TRBJ1-3
abundance: many
d_gene: .
CDR3aa: CASSIGPRGDTIYF
CDR3nt: TGTGCCAGCAGCATAGGACCTCGAGGGGACACCATATATTTT

v_gene: TRBV20-1
j_gene: TRBJ2-1
abundance: .
d_gene: TRBD2
CDR3aa: CSARTIGGVIGNEQFF
CDR3nt: TGCAGTGCTAGGACAATTGGGGGGGTTATTGGCAATGAGCAGTTCTTC

v_gene: TRBV20-1
j_gene: TRBJ1-5
abundance: .
d_gene: .
CDR3aa: CSARDFGTGGLSNQPQHF
CDR3nt: TGCAGTGCTAGAGATTTTGGGACCGGGGGGCTTAGCAATCAGCCCCAGCATTTT

v_gene: TRBV7-9
j_gene: TRBJ1-1
abundance: once
d_gene: .
CDR3aa: CAREVGERTFF
CDR3nt: TGTGCCAGGGAGGTCGGGGAGAGGACTTTCTTT